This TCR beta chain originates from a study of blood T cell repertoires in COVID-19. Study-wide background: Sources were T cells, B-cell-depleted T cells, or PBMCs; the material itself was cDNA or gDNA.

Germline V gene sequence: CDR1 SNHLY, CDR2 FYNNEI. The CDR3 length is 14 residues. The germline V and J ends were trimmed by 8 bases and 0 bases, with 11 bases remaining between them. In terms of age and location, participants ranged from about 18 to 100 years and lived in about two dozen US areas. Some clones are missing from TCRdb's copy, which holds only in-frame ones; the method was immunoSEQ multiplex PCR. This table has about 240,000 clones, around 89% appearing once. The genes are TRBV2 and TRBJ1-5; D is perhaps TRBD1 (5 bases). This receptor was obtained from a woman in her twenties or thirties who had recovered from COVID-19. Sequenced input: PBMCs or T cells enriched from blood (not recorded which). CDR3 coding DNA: TGTGCCAGCCAGTTCAGGGCTAGCAATCAGCCCCAGCATTTT. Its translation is CASQFRASNQPQHF.